Listed below are T cell receptor beta chains from one sample, sequenced in a study of cytotoxic CD8 clonotypes in ibrutinib-treated CLL. Profiling relied on immunoSEQ multiplex PCR, and the TCRdb table lists in-frame clones only, not all of them. The sample holds 250,000 to 350,000 clones, approximately 79% seen once. The starting material was PBMCs, obtained at disease progression, from a patient treated with ibrutinib. The receptors originated from a human donor with chronic lymphocytic leukemia. The CDR3 runs from the conserved cysteine through the conserved F or W. D genes are given only for firm matches. Rows give clone size only sometimes, using once, few, many, or a class for an expanded clone.

TRBV28	few	NA	TRBJ2-1	CASSLPGENEQFF	TGTGCCAGCAGTTTGCCCGGAGAGAATGAGCAGTTCTTC
TRBV7-2	few	NA	TRBJ2-5	CASSLGGGGTQYF	TGTGCCAGCAGCTTAGGCGGAGGTGGGACCCAGTACTTC
TRBV10-3	NA	TRBD1	TRBJ2-1	CAISESGQGGNEQFF	TGTGCCATCAGTGAGTCTGGACAGGGGGGCAATGAGCAGTTCTTC
TRBV7-9	once	NA	TRBJ2-3	CASSFSGSTDTQYF	TGTGCCAGCTCGTTTAGCGGTAGCACAGATACGCAGTATTTT
TRBV5-1	NA	NA	TRBJ1-2	CASSSELGRDGYTF	TGCGCCAGCAGCTCAGAATTGGGGAGGGATGGCTACACCTTC
TRBV7-9	NA	TRBD2	TRBJ2-2	CASSRQAGTNTGELFF	TGTGCCAGCAGCCGTCAAGCGGGGACGAACACCGGGGAGCTGTTTTTT
TRBV27	NA	NA	TRBJ1-1	CASRPHKNTEAFF	TGTGCCAGCAGACCACACAAGAACACTGAAGCTTTCTTT
TRBV4-2	NA	NA	TRBJ2-1	CASSQEGARAYNEQFF	TGTGCCAGCAGCCAAGAGGGGGCAAGGGCGTACAATGAGCAGTTCTTC
TRBV6-6	NA	TRBD1	TRBJ1-1	CASSQGQLNTEAFF	TGTGCCAGCAGCCAGGGACAGCTGAACACTGAAGCTTTCTTT
TRBV10-3	few	TRBD1	TRBJ1-2	CAISGRDRSNYGYTF	TGTGCCATCAGTGGCCGGGACAGAAGTAACTATGGCTACACCTTC
TRBV19	NA	TRBD1	TRBJ2-7	CASRGRRTGNSYEQYF	TGTGCCAGTAGGGGAAGGCGGACAGGGAACTCCTACGAGCAGTACTTC
TRBV15	NA	NA	TRBJ1-5	CATSSFAHGAGNQPQHF	TGTGCCACCAGCTCCTTCGCACACGGGGCGGGGAATCAGCCCCAGCATTTT
TRBV5-1	NA	NA	TRBJ2-5	CASSLSGVQETQYF	TGCGCCAGCAGCTTGTCTGGAGTCCAAGAGACCCAGTACTTC
TRBV5-6	NA	NA	TRBJ1-4	CASSLAQGFEKLFF	TGTGCCAGCAGCTTGGCACAGGGTTTTGAAAAACTGTTTTTT
TRBV9	few	NA	TRBJ2-7	CASSIHRDTYEQYF	TGTGCCAGCAGCATCCACAGAGACACCTACGAGCAGTACTTC
TRBV29-1	NA	TRBD1	TRBJ1-2	CSVATGLNGYTF	TGCAGCGTTGCGACAGGGTTGAATGGCTACACCTTC
TRBV2	few	NA	TRBJ2-3	CASTPWGGDNTDTQYF	TGTGCCAGCACCCCCTGGGGGGGGGACAACACAGATACGCAGTATTTT
TRBV5-1	few	NA	TRBJ1-2	CASSLAGTGNYGYTF	TGCGCCAGCAGCCTCGCCGGGACGGGTAACTATGGCTACACCTTC
TRBV7-9	NA	TRBD1	TRBJ1-6	CASSGRDRANSPLHF	TGTGCCAGCAGCGGTAGGGACAGGGCTAATTCACCCCTCCACTTT
TRBV10-2	NA	NA	TRBJ2-7	CASNDRTGSYEQYF	TGCGCCAGCAACGATCGGACTGGCTCCTACGAGCAGTACTTC
TRBV11-1	NA	TRBD2	TRBJ2-5	CASSYGTSGEGTQYF	TGTGCCAGCAGCTATGGGACTAGCGGGGAGGGGACCCAGTACTTC
TRBV29-1	few	TRBD1	TRBJ1-2	CSVGTGTDYGYTF	TGCAGCGTTGGGACCGGGACAGACTATGGCTACACCTTC
TRBV5-6	NA	TRBD1	TRBJ1-5	CASSFRGQTLDSNQPQHF	TGTGCCAGCAGCTTTAGGGGACAGACACTTGATAGCAATCAGCCCCAGCATTTT
TRBV7-8	NA	TRBD1	TRBJ1-4	CASSLFHPQGTYSDEKLFF	TGTGCCAGCAGCTTGTTTCACCCACAGGGGACCTACTCTGATGAAAAACTGTTTTTT
TRBV10-3	NA	TRBD1	TRBJ2-5	CATSTPPGGQETQYF	TGTGCCACCTCCACGCCCCCAGGGGGCCAAGAGACCCAGTACTTC
TRBV15	NA	TRBD1	TRBJ2-2	CATSGDRGYTGELFF	TGTGCCACCAGCGGAGACAGGGGGTACACCGGGGAGCTGTTTTTT
TRBV28	NA	TRBD2	TRBJ2-7	CASGGLAGGLFTPHEQYF	TGTGCCAGCGGGGGGCTAGCGGGAGGGCTTTTCACCCCCCACGAGCAGTACTTC
TRBV7-3	NA	NA	TRBJ2-2	CASSSLTGELFF	TGTGCCAGCAGCTCGTTAACCGGGGAGCTGTTTTTT
TRBV28	NA	NA	TRBJ2-4	CASSFSGNIQYF	TGTGCCAGCAGTTTCAGTGGTAACATTCAGTACTTC
TRBV5-6	NA	NA	TRBJ1-2	CASSSDYGYTF	TGTGCCAGCAGCTCAGACTATGGCTACACCTTC
TRBV27	NA	TRBD1	TRBJ2-5	CASSPVPDREETQYF	TGTGCCAGCAGTCCCGTCCCCGACAGGGAAGAGACCCAGTACTTC
TRBV7-9	NA	NA	TRBJ1-5	CASSGGVQPQHF	TGTGCCAGCAGCGGAGGGGTTCAGCCCCAGCATTTT
TRBV7-2	NA	TRBD2	TRBJ2-3	CASSQRGPTDTQYF	TGTGCCAGCAGCCAGCGGGGTCCCACAGATACGCAGTATTTT
TRBV9	NA	NA	TRBJ1-2	CASSVANRGLNYGYTF	TGTGCCAGCAGCGTAGCGAATAGGGGGTTAAACTATGGCTACACCTTC
TRBV19	few	NA	TRBJ2-7	CASSGGPAGEQYF	TGTGCCAGTAGTGGGGGGCCGGCGGGCGAGCAGTACTTC
TRBV9	once	NA	TRBJ1-1	CASTLQSGEDTEAFF	TGTGCCAGCACCCTTCAGTCCGGGGAAGACACTGAAGCTTTCTTT
TRBV9	few	NA	TRBJ2-3	CASSPASSLRTDTQYF	TGTGCCAGCAGCCCTGCTAGCAGCCTTCGCACAGATACGCAGTATTTT
TRBV4-1	NA	NA	TRBJ1-2	CASSQDSHRVNYGYTF	TGCGCCAGCAGCCAAGATTCCCACAGGGTAAACTATGGCTACACCTTC
TRBV4-1	NA	NA	TRBJ1-2	CASSQEGAAGYGYTF	TGCGCCAGCAGCCAAGAAGGAGCGGCCGGCTATGGCTACACCTTC
TRBV5-1	NA	NA	TRBJ2-2	CASSLNGELFF	TGCGCCAGCAGCTTAAACGGGGAGCTGTTTTTT
TRBV7-2	NA	TRBD2	TRBJ2-5	CASSNAGVQETQYF	TGTGCCAGCAGCAACGCGGGGGTTCAGGAGACCCAGTACTTC
TRBV5-1	NA	NA	TRBJ1-1	CASSLRGDNTEAFF	TGCGCCAGCAGCTTAAGAGGGGACAACACTGAAGCTTTCTTT
TRBV29-1	NA	NA	TRBJ2-2	CSVPKVSPGELFF	TGCAGCGTTCCGAAAGTCTCCCCCGGGGAGCTGTTTTTT
TRBV27	NA	NA	TRBJ1-5	CASSSYFGNQPQHF	TGTGCCAGCAGTTCCTATTTCGGCAATCAGCCCCAGCATTTT
TRBV29-1	NA	TRBD1	TRBJ2-1	CSVDRDRDYNEQFF	TGCAGCGTTGACCGTGACAGGGATTACAATGAGCAGTTCTTC
TRBV28	NA	TRBD2	TRBJ2-7	CASSPPGLIDYEQYF	TGTGCCAGCAGTCCACCGGGACTAATTGACTACGAGCAGTACTTC
TRBV27	NA	NA	TRBJ2-7	CASSLSLGNEQYF	TGTGCCAGCAGTTTATCGTTGGGAAACGAGCAGTACTTC
TRBV7-9	NA	NA	TRBJ1-2	CASSLGMIANYGYTF	TGTGCCAGCAGCTTAGGAATGATAGCTAACTATGGCTACACCTTC
TRBV5-1	few	NA	TRBJ2-7	CASKSALSYEQYF	TGCGCCAGCAAGTCAGCGTTATCCTACGAGCAGTACTTC